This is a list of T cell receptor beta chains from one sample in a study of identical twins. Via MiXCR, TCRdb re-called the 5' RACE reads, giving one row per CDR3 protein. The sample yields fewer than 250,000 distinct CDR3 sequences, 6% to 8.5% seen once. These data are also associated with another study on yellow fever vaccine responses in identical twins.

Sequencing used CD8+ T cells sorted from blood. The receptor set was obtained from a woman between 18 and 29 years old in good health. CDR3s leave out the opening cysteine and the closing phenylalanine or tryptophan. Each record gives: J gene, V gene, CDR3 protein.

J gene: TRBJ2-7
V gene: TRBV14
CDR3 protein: ASSGGTGGVYEQY

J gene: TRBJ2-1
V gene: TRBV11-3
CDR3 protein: ASFGGDSYNEQF

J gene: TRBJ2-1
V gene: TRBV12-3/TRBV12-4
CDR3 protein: ASSFRLAGYEQF

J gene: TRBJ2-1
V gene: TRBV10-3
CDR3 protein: AISEPGEQF

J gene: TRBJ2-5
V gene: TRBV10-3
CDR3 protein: AISESPGLAGVQQETQY

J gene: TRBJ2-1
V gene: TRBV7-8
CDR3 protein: ASSLSGTSGSLTYNEQF

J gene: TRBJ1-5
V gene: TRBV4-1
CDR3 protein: ASSQARGKGQPQH

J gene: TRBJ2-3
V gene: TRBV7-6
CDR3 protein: ASSRGGGPMDTQY

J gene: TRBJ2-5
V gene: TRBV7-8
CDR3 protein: ASSLNFLGGARPYQETQY

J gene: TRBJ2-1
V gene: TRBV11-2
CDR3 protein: ASSLDLAISGNHNEQF